These T cell receptor beta chains were read from a single sample in a study of blood T cell repertoires in COVID-19. The data were produced by immunoSEQ multiplex PCR, yet TCRdb's version contains in-frame clones alone and is incomplete. There are a few hundred thousand clones in the sample; over 75% occur only once, and more than 8.5% lies in the top ten. The sample consisted of peripheral blood. The receptors come from a woman aged 70-85 years with COVID-19, enrolled during active disease. CDR3s leave out the opening cysteine and the closing phenylalanine or tryptophan. Each record gives: CDR3 length, V gene, J gene, CDR3 protein.

12	TRBV6-1	TRBJ1-5	ASSQARGYQPQH
10	TRBV12-3/TRBV12-4	TRBJ1-1	ASSPTFGEAF
12	TRBV28	TRBJ1-5	ASNSGNPLGPQH
12	TRBV29-1	TRBJ2-7	SVERGTSGNARV
12	TRBV30	TRBJ1-6	AWSWAEINSPLH
10	TRBV7-2	TRBJ2-7	ASSTGVYEQY
12	TRBV7-3	TRBJ1-6	ASSARGGNSPLH
10	TRBV12-3/TRBV12-4	TRBJ1-4	ASTQKDYELF
12	TRBV6-4	TRBJ2-1	ASSDQGVNNEQF
17	TRBV28	TRBJ1-1	ASSRPGQGFAGVNTEAF
14	TRBV7-3	TRBJ2-5	ASSLNPAGNQETQY
16	TRBV5-6	TRBJ2-6	ASSFIAGGIRRANVLT
11	TRBV11-2	TRBJ2-7	ASSWTGSYEQY
15	TRBV15	TRBJ2-3	ATSRDKAGGSTDTQY
13	TRBV5-1	TRBJ2-5	ASSRVAGGQETQY
13	TRBV3-1/TRBV3-2	TRBJ1-5	ASSQGTGGNQPQH
11	TRBV19	TRBJ2-2	ASTSSNTGELF
13	TRBV30	TRBJ2-3	AWTNRGTSTDTQY
11	TRBV5-4	TRBJ1-6	ASSLDRGSPLH
13	TRBV29-1	TRBJ2-2	SVGRGRANTGELF
13	TRBV28	TRBJ1-2	ASSSSTGLMDGYT
14	TRBV5-4	TRBJ2-7	ASSYISGTALYEQY
14	TRBV9	TRBJ1-6	ASSVSGLSGGSPLH
11	TRBV29-1	TRBJ1-1	SVEGEEGTEAF
15	TRBV10-3	TRBJ1-1	AISTATGTGVNTEAF
14	TRBV19	TRBJ1-1	ASSKIDRPMNTEAF
11	TRBV9	TRBJ1-5	ASSVDDYQPQH
12	TRBV18	TRBJ2-7	ASSQGQLTYEQY
12	TRBV23-1	TRBJ1-5	ASSLQDSNQPQH
15	TRBV5-5	TRBJ1-3	ASSLTPGSPPGNTIY
12	TRBV5-4	TRBJ1-1	ASSLGGTDTEAF
12	TRBV2	TRBJ1-1	ASSEEGGLSVAF
11	TRBV4-1	TRBJ2-3	ASSQGLANTQY
15	TRBV12-5	TRBJ2-2	ASGLVSTGDNTGELF
12	TRBV24-1	TRBJ1-2	ATSDPDRDYGYT
11	TRBV19	TRBJ1-2	ASSQGQGDGYT
11	TRBV6-6	TRBJ1-2	ASSLDSNYGYT
12	TRBV19	TRBJ2-7	ASSNRDSNYEQY
11	TRBV30	TRBJ1-3	AYTPNSGNTIY
10	TRBV24-1	TRBJ1-1	ATSDVAGRYF
13	TRBV27	TRBJ1-5	ASSWSREAGQPQH
12	TRBV28	TRBJ1-4	ASSLTGPNEKLF
12	TRBV7-9	TRBJ2-7	ASSPSGVVDEQY
12	TRBV28	TRBJ1-4	ASSPRAANEKLF
12	TRBV25-1	TRBJ2-7	ASSEGAGEEGTY
12	TRBV19	TRBJ1-5	ASSQTGGNQPQH
14	TRBV30	TRBJ1-4	AWRPKQGATNEKLF
12	TRBV11-3	TRBJ2-1	ASSLEEGSGEQF
12	TRBV19	TRBJ2-3	ASTGSSFTDTQY
11	TRBV28	TRBJ1-5	ASSGTGGQPQH
10	TRBV29-1	TRBJ1-2	SAFGGTRGYT
13	TRBV28	TRBJ1-1	ASSYPGTQNTEAF
15	TRBV7-8	TRBJ1-5	ASSLAPRGKGNQPQH
12	TRBV30	TRBJ1-1	AWLIKGGVTEAF